This T cell receptor beta chain comes out of a study of T-cell memory formation after mild COVID-19. This clonotype appeared a few times. Its target is not known. MiXCR was run by TCRdb on the 5' RACE reads, yielding one entry per CDR3 protein. The sample yields under 400,000 distinct CDR3 sequences, around 20% seen once. Study conclusions and caveats: Clones contracting day 15 to 85 were balanced CD4/CD8; later expanders leaned CD4+. Contracting clones localized mainly to CM and EM when CD4+ and mainly to EMRA when CD8+. Some SARS-CoV-2-responding clones were already detected in memory before infection.

The CDR3 loop spans 13 amino acids. Trimming stripped 0 bases from V and 6 bases from J, with 10 bases between. CDR1 SGHRS and CDR2 YFSETQ come from the germline V gene. This clonotype was obtained from an adult woman who had mild COVID-19 (a few samples of this study predate the infection). Cell type and time point are not known. The specimen sequenced was PBMCs or a T cell subset sorted from them (not recorded which). J is TRBJ2-7 and V is TRBV5-1; D is ambiguous. The CDR3 protein is CASSLVSYREQYF. The CDR3 DNA is TGCGCCAGCAGCTTGGTTAGCTACCGCGAGCAGTACTTC. The full variable domain, completed using reference TRBV5-1 and TRBJ2-7, is KAGVTQTPRYLIKTRGQQVTLSCSPISGHRSVSWYQQTPGQGLQFLFEYFSETQRNKGNFPGRFSGRQFSNSRSEMNVSTLELGDSALYLCASSLVSYREQYFGPGTRLTVT.